What follows is one T cell receptor (beta chain) and its context. Its antigen target is currently unknown. Base qualities are not provided; no much larger clone lies one nucleotide away. Trimming at the junction amounts to 3 bases on V and 0 bases on J, and the germline ends lie 7 bases apart. Counted from cysteine to phenylalanine, this CDR3 has 15 amino acids. Only the CDR3 DNA is retained, 45 bases long and in frame from the first base. CDR1 SGHRS and CDR2 YFSETQ are derived from the germline V gene. The CDR3 regions of human TCRbeta chains were analyzed by immunosequencing. As for the original processing: Repertoire TCRs were checked for matches against a reference library of SARS-CoV-2-specific TCRs that had been generated using the MIRA antigen-specificity platform. Breadth meant the fraction of unique TCRs that were SARS-CoV-2-associated, whereas depth meant the fraction of total T cells that were SARS-CoV-2-associated. Each spike-specific TCR was assigned to its reactive spike region and to a CD4 or CD8 class using the MIRA data. Log10-transformed breadth and depth values were compared by one-way ANOVA with Sidak's multiple comparisons tests. TCRdb's version of the immuneACCESS table is confined to in-frame rearrangements and falls short of the full clone set. An unresolved V gene accounts for under half of the shortfall where checked; the remainder is of unknown origin. The DNA was the basis for D and trimming; V, J and clone size are from that table. In this sample the table shows 150,000 or so clones, about nine tenths of which occur a single time. The ten top clones hold 0.9% to 1.2% of the sample.

These data come from a study of T cell responses to AZD1222 COVID-19 vaccine (dated by TCRdb to the early 2020s). Study-wide context: A total of about 240 trial participants underwent TCR sequencing, of whom some 210 received two doses of AZD1222 and some 25 received two doses of the MenACWY control vaccine. Trial participants were enrolled by age into 18-55, 56-69 and 70-plus year subgroups, with approximately 150, 30 and 60 TCR-sequenced participants respectively.

Results the study describes overall, beyond this receptor: Participants were mostly white British and included more females than males, and it was suggested by the authors that clonal diversity may have been underestimated. Spike-specific TCR breadth and depth rose significantly after two AZD1222 doses compared with day 0 and with MenACWY recipients. The vaccine-associated CD4 TCRs covered the entire spike protein, and the dominant responses fell in regions 160-218 and 743-854. Epitopes outside the regions mutated in the B.1.351 and B.1.1.7 variants were reportedly recognized by nearly half of the unique spike-specific TCRs. No day 14 peak-response samples were available, so repertoires were characterized only after the peak T cell response. In the small 56-69-year group, the increase in depth fell short of significance, most likely because of low power. Conclusions about previously exposed vaccinees are limited, since just five or six AZD1222 recipients were seropositive for SARS-CoV-2 at baseline.

The time point label on this specimen signifies: about 28 days (+/-7) after the second vaccine dose. AZD1222 recipients with second doses at about 4 weeks or about 12 weeks were pooled, because spike-specific TCR depth and breadth did not differ between schedules. The vaccinee samples were drawn from two UK trials, COV001 and COV002, one of which was a single-blind randomized controlled phase 2/3 trial testing AZD1222 (ChAdOx1 nCoV-19) in healthy adults. For TCRbeta chain sequencing, PBMC samples from trial participants were taken at day 0 and at day 28 after the second dose. The sequences come from peripheral blood, collected 28 days after the second AZD1222 dose. This receptor was identified in an adult who received the AZD1222 COVID-19 vaccine. This receptor chain uses TRBV5-1 and TRBJ1-6; the D gene is not confidently resolved. The DNA sequence reads TGCGCCAGCAGCTCTTCGAGCTCCTATAATTCACCCCTCCACTTT. Its amino acids are CASSSSSSYNSPLHF.